This T cell receptor beta chain was retrieved from a study of shared clonotypes between healthy human individuals. Study-level points and caveats: Rarefaction curves obtained for sorted subsets showed sequencing incomplete despite large depth. Investigators expected sequencing depth to affect clonotype sharing among donors. Naive subsets tended to show greater estimated richness than memory subsets.

As concerns this clone: Its antigen is still unknown.

The input for sorted-subset replicate PCRs was around 0.2 ug DNA, around 30,000 T cell genomes. The table came from immunoSEQ multiplex PCR; TCRdb's copy has only in-frame clones and leaves some out. Of more than 2 million clones listed, roughly 95% were seen once; the top ten hold roughly 1%. As defined, naive CD8 cells were CD45RO-negative and positively selected for CCR7, with terminally differentiated effector memory CD45RA+ cells excluded. Germline V gene sequence: CDR1 MGHDK, CDR2 SYGVNS. The CDR3 consists of 14 residues. Trimming left V 1 base short and J 4 bases short, with 7 bases between. This chain joins TRBV25-1 and TRBJ2-2, with no clear D. The TCR originated in a man aged 18 to 30 in good health. Material: naive CD8+ T cells sorted from blood. The CDR3 loop reads CASSELWLTGELFF. The CDR3 bases are TGTGCCAGCAGTGAATTGTGGCTCACCGGGGAGCTGTTTTTT.